This TCR beta chain comes out of a study of blood T cell repertoires in COVID-19. Overall study context: The study drew acute and convalescent COVID-19 samples from the United States, Italy and Spain. T cells, B-cell-depleted T cells, or PBMCs supplied cDNA or gDNA.

V was clipped by 1 base and J by 8 bases, with 6 bases between them. CDR3 length: 12 residues. Germline values: CDR1 SGHVS, CDR2 FQNEAQ. Under the authors' procedure: Amplified reference gene primers provided the basis for estimating nucleated cell counts. Sequencing used immunoSEQ multiplex PCR; TCRdb keeps in-frame clones, though not all of them. The DNA gave D and trimming, while V, J and clone size come from that table. The sample carries about 210,000 clones, roughly four fifths recorded once. This receptor was taken from a woman aged 40 to 50 with active or convalescent COVID-19. The sample was peripheral blood. The chain is built from TRBV7-8 and TRBJ2-1, with no clear D. The CDR3 here is CASSLVSDEQFF. CDR3 DNA: TGTGCCAGCAGCTTAGTGAGCGATGAGCAGTTCTTC.